This T cell receptor beta chain was recovered during a study of blood T cell repertoires in COVID-19. Turning to the study itself: Donors in the United States, Italy and Spain gave samples during acute or convalescent COVID-19. T cells, B-cell-depleted T cells, or PBMCs provided the cDNA or gDNA that served as material.

Authors' analysis steps: How many nucleated cells were present was estimated from reference gene primer amplification. The protocol was immunoSEQ multiplex PCR, while the TCRdb copy is restricted to in-frame clones and leaves out a portion. That table gives V, J and clone size, and the DNA gave D and trimming. The repertoire includes 250,000 to 350,000 clones, 70% to 90% of them detected once, and under 15% sits in the top ten. Trimming took 1 base from V and 4 from J; bases not matched to a gene: 11. This CDR3 is 20 amino acids long. The germline V gene has CDR1 MGHRA and CDR2 YSYEKL. This receptor was obtained from a woman aged 55-70 years with acute or convalescent COVID-19. What was sequenced was peripheral blood. The V gene is TRBV4-1, the J gene TRBJ2-3, with TRBD2 identical over 16 bases. For the CDR3, the DNA is TGCGCCAGCAGCCAAGGAGGGACTAGCGGGGGGGCCACAGTTTCAGATACGCAGTATTTT. This encodes CASSQGGTSGGATVSDTQYF.